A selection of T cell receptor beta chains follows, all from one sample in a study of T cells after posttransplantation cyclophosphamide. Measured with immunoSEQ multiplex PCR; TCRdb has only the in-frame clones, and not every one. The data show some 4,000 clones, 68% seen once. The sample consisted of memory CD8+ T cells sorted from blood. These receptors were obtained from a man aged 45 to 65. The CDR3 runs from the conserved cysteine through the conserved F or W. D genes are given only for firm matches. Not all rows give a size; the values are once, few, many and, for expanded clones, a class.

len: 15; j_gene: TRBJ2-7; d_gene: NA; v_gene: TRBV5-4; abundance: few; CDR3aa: CASSLEGVSSYEQYF; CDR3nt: TGTGCCAGCAGCCTAGAAGGGGTCAGCTCCTACGAGCAGTACTTC
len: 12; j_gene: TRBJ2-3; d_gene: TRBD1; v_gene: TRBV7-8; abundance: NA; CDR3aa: CASSPQGVTQYF; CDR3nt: TGTGCCAGCAGCCCCCAGGGGGTCACGCAGTATTTT
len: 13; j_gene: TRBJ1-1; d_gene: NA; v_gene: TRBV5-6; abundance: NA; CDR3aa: CASSLSMNTEAFF; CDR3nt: TGTGCCAGCAGCTTAAGCATGAACACTGAAGCTTTCTTT
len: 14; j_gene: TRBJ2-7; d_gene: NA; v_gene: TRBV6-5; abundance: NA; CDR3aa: CASSLEQGRDEQYF; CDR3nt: TGTGCCAGCAGTCTCGAACAGGGAAGGGACGAGCAGTACTTC
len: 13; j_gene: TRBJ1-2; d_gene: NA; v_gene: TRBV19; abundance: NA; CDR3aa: CASSDPGGYGYTF; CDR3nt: TGTGCCAGTAGTGACCCAGGAGGGTATGGCTACACCTTC
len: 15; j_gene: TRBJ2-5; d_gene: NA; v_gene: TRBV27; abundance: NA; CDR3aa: CASRTLLGAAETQYF; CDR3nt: TGTGCCAGCAGAACATTATTGGGGGCCGCAGAGACCCAGTACTTC
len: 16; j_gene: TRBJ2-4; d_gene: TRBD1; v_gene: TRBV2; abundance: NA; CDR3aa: CASSPGTGLTKNIQYF; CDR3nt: TGTGCCAGCAGTCCTGGGACAGGGTTAACCAAAAACATTCAGTACTTC
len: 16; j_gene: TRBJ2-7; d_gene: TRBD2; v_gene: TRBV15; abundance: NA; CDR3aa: CATSRDLSSGAYEQYF; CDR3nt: TGTGCCACCAGCAGAGATCTGAGTAGCGGGGCTTACGAGCAGTACTTC
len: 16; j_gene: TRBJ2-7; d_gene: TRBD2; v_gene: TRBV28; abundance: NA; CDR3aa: CASSYLAAGGLGEQYF; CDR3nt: TGTGCCAGCAGCTACCTGGCGGCGGGAGGTCTAGGGGAGCAGTACTTC
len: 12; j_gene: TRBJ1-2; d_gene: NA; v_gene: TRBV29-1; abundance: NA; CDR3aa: CSVAAGGYGYTF; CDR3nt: TGCAGCGTTGCGGCGGGAGGCTATGGCTACACCTTC
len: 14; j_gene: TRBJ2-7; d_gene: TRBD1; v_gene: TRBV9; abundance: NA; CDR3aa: CASSVRDRFYEQYF; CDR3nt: TGTGCCAGCAGCGTTCGGGACAGGTTTTACGAGCAGTACTTC
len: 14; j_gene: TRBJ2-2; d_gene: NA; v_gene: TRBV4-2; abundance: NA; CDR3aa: CASSQVPSAGELFF; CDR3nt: TGTGCCAGCAGCCAAGTTCCCTCCGCGGGGGAGCTGTTTTTT
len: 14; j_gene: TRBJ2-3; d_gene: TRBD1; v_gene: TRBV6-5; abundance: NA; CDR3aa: CASSTGQVTDTQYF; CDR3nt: TGTGCCAGCAGTACCGGACAGGTCACAGATACGCAGTATTTT
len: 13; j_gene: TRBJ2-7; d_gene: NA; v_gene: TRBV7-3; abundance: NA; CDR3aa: CASSSVPSDEQYF; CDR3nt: TGTGCCAGCAGCTCCGTTCCTAGCGACGAGCAGTACTTC
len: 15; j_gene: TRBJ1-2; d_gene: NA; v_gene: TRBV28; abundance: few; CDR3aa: CASVAVFSVNYGYTF; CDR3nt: TGTGCCAGCGTTGCGGTCTTTTCCGTTAACTATGGCTACACCTTC
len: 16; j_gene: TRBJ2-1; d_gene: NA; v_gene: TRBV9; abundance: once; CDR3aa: CASSVVSGSSYNEQFF; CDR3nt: TGTGCCAGCAGCGTAGTGTCCGGGAGCTCCTACAATGAGCAGTTCTTC